This T cell receptor (beta chain) was sequenced during a study of T cells in Graves' hyperthyroidism and ophthalmopathy. Study-wide results and caveats: The model foresaw ophthalmopathy a median roughly 6 months prior to onset. A 13 V-J model separated ophthalmopathy from stable hyperthyroidism.

With regard to this clonotype: Antigen specificity is unknown. Given the absence of the conserved phenylalanine or tryptophan at the CDR3 end, a read error is likely. No DNA is shown, since the ends of the CDR3 on it are uncertain; the CDR3 is the one TCRdb lists.

With a duration under 2 months, the hyperthyroidism was newly diagnosed in patients aged 18 to 65. Clinical symptoms, serum thyroxine and TRAb, thyroid ultrasound and orbital computed tomography together formed the diagnostic basis. The germline V gene has CDR1 SNHLY and CDR2 FYNNEI. The CDR3 is 8 amino acids in total, end residues counted. Authors of the study amplified TCR beta CDR3 regions from RNA transcripts. HTBI primers drove first-round RT-PCR of the TCR CDR3. A single record per CDR3 protein comes from TCRdb applying MiXCR to the multiplex PCR reads. The table records about 96,000 distinct CDR3 sequences, around 50% of them present only once.

V gene TRBV2 combines with J gene TRBJ1-1. Sequenced: blood. This receptor was taken from a middle-aged woman with Graves' hyperthyroidism. The CDR3 region is CASSERTP.